The present entry profiles one TCR beta chain with its context. The data were obtained in a study of blood T cell repertoires in COVID-19. On the study more broadly: The study drew acute and convalescent COVID-19 samples from the United States, Italy and Spain. Sources were T cells, B-cell-depleted T cells, or PBMCs; the material itself was cDNA or gDNA.

Per the study methods: Amplified reference gene primers provided the basis for estimating nucleated cell counts. Some clones are missing from TCRdb's copy, which holds only in-frame ones; the method was immunoSEQ multiplex PCR. The V and J calls and the clone size are those of that table, but D and trimming were determined from the DNA. The sample has around 300,000 clones, more than 80% seen once. Seattle cases were enrolled at active infection and followed longitudinally. V lost 5 bases and J lost 5, with 18 bases in between. Germline CDR1 is MNHEY and CDR2 is SMNVEV (reference sequence). The CDR3 length is 15 residues.

Material for sequencing was peripheral blood. V is TRBV27 and J is TRBJ1-2, with D tentatively TRBD1 (5 bases). This receptor was taken from a woman between 45 and 65 years old with COVID-19, enrolled during active disease. This CDR3 is CASSGYRGAWYGYTF. The CDR3 DNA sequence: TGTGCCAGCAGTGGCTATCGTGGGGCCTGGTATGGCTACACCTTC.